The 30 T cell receptor beta chains below were found in one sample sequenced in a study of shared clonotypes between healthy human individuals. Here immunoSEQ multiplex PCR was the method, and the copy in TCRdb shows in-frame clones only, minus some. Seen here are about 490,000 clones, around 79% observed once, and the top ten hold 10% to 15%. The sequenced sample consisted of PBMCs. These receptors were obtained from a woman between 40 and 55 years old in good health. Some clones in this sample may be carry-over from other donors' samples.

The chain recombines TRBV5-5 with TRBJ2-7; TRBD2 matches 9 bases. The germline CDR1 and CDR2 sequences are SGHKS and YYEKEE (reference sequence). This CDR3 is 17 amino acids long. V was pared by 2 bases and J by 0 bases, with 9 bases of the junction left unmatched. CDR3 coding DNA: TGTGCCAGCAGCTTCCGGGTAGCGGGAGAGAGCTCCTACGAGCAGTACTTC. This sequence encodes CASSFRVAGESSYEQYF.

V usage is TRBV9 and J usage is TRBJ2-2; D remains ambiguous. V shed 4 bases and J shed 5 bases, with 15 bases lying between them. In germline, CDR1 is SGDLS, CDR2 YYNGEE. The CDR3 consists of 15 residues. The CDR3 nucleotides read TGTGCCAGCAGCCCGCTGTCCCAACAAACCGGGGAGCTGTTTTTT. Its protein is CASSPLSQQTGELFF.

The chain joins TRBV5-4 to TRBJ2-7, with a tentative D call TRBD1 (6 bases). Germline V gives CDR1 SGHNT, CDR2 YYREEE (reference sequence). This CDR3 spans 14 amino acids. Trimming cost V 1 base and J 2 bases, with 10 bases left between them. The CDR3 coding sequence is TGTGCCAGCAGCTTGAGGGGGATAGCCTACGAGCAGTACTTC. Translation: CASSLRGIAYEQYF.

This clone is a singleton in its sample. The V and J genes are TRBV9 and TRBJ2-5, with 8 positions matching TRBD2. This CDR3 is built from 16 residues. The germline gives CDR1 SGDLS, CDR2 YYNGEE. V lost 0 bases, J lost 5 bases, and 9 bases stayed unmatched. CDR3 sequence reads: CASSVDPGGPRETQYF. CDR3 bases: TGTGCCAGCAGCGTAGACCCGGGAGGGCCTCGGGAGACCCAGTACTTC.

The chain employs TRBV19 and TRBJ1-4; 7 positions agree with TRBD1. The V and J ends lost 4 bases and 5 bases, in that order; junction bases with no gene match: 7. This CDR3 region has 15 residues. Germline V lookup: CDR1 LNHDA, CDR2 SQIVND (reference sequence). CDR3 sequence: CASSTGGQRNEKLFF. Here the CDR3 DNA reads TGTGCCAGTAGTACTGGGGGACAGCGGAATGAAAAACTGTTTTTT.

The V and J genes are TRBV30 and TRBJ2-4, with D unresolved. V lost 5 bases to trimming and J lost 8 bases, with 22 bases between them. The CDR3 extends over 15 amino acids. Germline loops: CDR1 GTSNPN, CDR2 SVGIG (reference sequence). The CDR3 DNA reads TGTGCCTGGGGGAAGGGTAGGACCCACGGAGACATTCAGTACTTC. Residues: CAWGKGRTHGDIQYF.

This clone was detected once. The V call is TRBV9, the J call TRBJ1-5; TRBD1 agrees at 8 bases. Germline V gene data show CDR1 as SGDLS and CDR2 as YYNGEE. This CDR3 contains 15 residues. Trimming took 0 bases from V and 6 from J; bases not matched to a gene: 5. The CDR3 DNA sequence: TGTGCCAGCAGCGTAGGGACAGGGCAGGGTCAGCCCCAGCATTTT. It encodes CASSVGTGQGQPQHF.

This chain joins TRBV9 and TRBJ2-1; D gene ambiguous. Per the germline V gene, CDR1 is SGDLS and CDR2 is YYNGEE. V was shortened by 3 bases and J by 4 bases, with 20 bases between the two germline ends. The CDR3 consists of 17 residues. In nucleotides, the CDR3 is TGTGCCAGCAGCGGCTGGGGAAGTGGCGTTTCTTACAATGAGCAGTTCTTC. This translates into CASSGWGSGVSYNEQFF.

This chain uses TRBV28 with TRBJ1-5; 9 bases agree with TRBD1. This CDR3 spans 15 amino acids. Germline assignment: CDR1 MDHEN and CDR2 SYDVKM. With V trimmed by 2 bases and J by 2 bases, 1 base remained unmatched. The CDR3, as DNA: TGTGCCAGCAGTTTAAGGACAGGGGGCAATCAGCCCCAGCATTTT. It codes for CASSLRTGGNQPQHF.

Only a few counts were recorded for this clone. The chain uses TRBV18 and TRBJ1-1; a possible D gene is TRBD1 (5 bases). V lost 3 bases to trimming and J lost 1 base, with 15 bases between them. This CDR3 contains 16 residues. CDR1 is KGHSH and CDR2 is LQKENI in the germline V gene. CDR3 in DNA: TGTGCCAGCTCACCGGTAGGGGCAGCTTCGAACACTGAAGCTTTCTTT. Translating gives CASSPVGAASNTEAFF.

This clone has more than one count but fewer than ten. The rearrangement joins TRBV4-3 to TRBJ2-1; 9 bases agree with TRBD2. The CDR3 length is 20 residues. V lost 1 base, J lost 3 bases, and 16 bases stayed unmatched. From germline, CDR1 is LGHNA and CDR2 YSLEER. The CDR3 sequence: CASSQVWREGPLGYYNEQFF. DNA for the CDR3: TGCGCCAGCAGCCAAGTTTGGCGGGAGGGCCCCCTGGGATACTACAATGAGCAGTTCTTC.

The chain recombines TRBV7-6 with TRBJ2-1; D gene unclear. Germline-derived CDR1 and CDR2 are SGHVS and FNYEAQ. The CDR3 is 13 amino acids. Trimming took 1 base from V and 9 from J, leaving 10 bases between them. This CDR3 is CASSLVDLGEQFF. The CDR3 coding sequence is TGTGCCAGCAGCTTAGTCGATTTGGGTGAGCAGTTCTTC.

The gene calls are TRBV7-6 and TRBJ2-2; D possibly matches TRBD1 or TRBD2 (6 bases each). Looked up from germline, CDR1 is SGHVS and CDR2 is FNYEAQ. The CDR3 covers 17 residues. V lost 0 bases and J 0 bases, leaving 11 bases between the germline ends. CDR3 residues: CASSLAAGHSNTGELFF. DNA for the CDR3: TGTGCCAGCAGCTTAGCGGCGGGACACTCGAACACCGGGGAGCTGTTTTTT.

This sequence joins TRBV28 and TRBJ1-4; D is unresolved. The CDR3 is 15 residues long. The V gene lost 5 bases and the J gene lost 6 bases, with 16 bases spanning the gap. The germline V gene has CDR1 MDHEN and CDR2 SYDVKM. The CDR3 reads CASSTLRGKDEKLFF. In DNA form, the CDR3 reads TGTGCCAGCAGTACGCTTCGTGGGAAAGATGAAAAACTGTTTTTT.

This chain connects TRBV2 to TRBJ2-2; 10 bases agree with TRBD2. This CDR3 contains 19 residues. CDR1 is SNHLY, CDR2 FYNNEI, per germline. Trimming cost V 2 bases and J 4 bases; bases outside gene matches: 13. For the CDR3, the DNA is TGTGCCAGCAGTGAACCCCGGGGTAGCGGGAGGTCGGGCACCGGGGAGCTGTTTTTT. Its protein is CASSEPRGSGRSGTGELFF.

The rearrangement uses TRBV7-8 and TRBJ2-1; 7 bases agree with TRBD1. Germline CDR1 and CDR2: SGHVS and FQNEAQ. The CDR3 sequence is 11 residues long. V lost 2 bases and J lost 12; bases outside the gene matches: 1. This CDR3 reads CASSLRGRQFF. CDR3 in DNA: TGTGCCAGCAGCTTAAGGGGGCGGCAGTTCTTC.

The V call is TRBV2, the J call TRBJ1-2, with D perhaps matching TRBD1 (5 bases). Germline assignment: CDR1 SNHLY and CDR2 FYNNEI. The CDR3 runs to 14 residues. With 6 bases removed from V and 3 bases from J, the gap between germline ends came to 14 bases. The CDR3 loop is CASRDAGSYYGYTF. Written as DNA, the CDR3 is TGTGCCAGCAGAGATGCAGGGAGCTACTATGGCTACACCTTC.

This chain uses TRBV28 with TRBJ2-3; 10 bases agree with TRBD2. The CDR3 contains 14 residues. V shed 6 bases and J 6 bases; nucleotides not matched to a gene: 6. The germline gives CDR1 MDHEN, CDR2 SYDVKM. DNA of the CDR3: TGTGCCAGCAGCCCCGAGCGGGAGGGGGATACGCAGTATTTT. It encodes CASSPEREGDTQYF.

The CDR3 sequence: CASSPFEGPYNEQFF. CDR3 sequence (DNA): TGTGCCAGCAGCCCCTTCGAAGGCCCCTACAATGAGCAGTTCTTC. This chain joins TRBV7-3 and TRBJ2-1; the D is unclear. CDR3 length: 15 residues. V was trimmed by 5 bases and J by 2 bases, leaving 13 bases between them. Germline V lookup: CDR1 SGHTA, CDR2 FQGTGA.

The V and J genes are TRBV5-1 and TRBJ2-7, with D maybe TRBD2 (7 bases). The CDR3 totals 15 residues. V was pared by 4 bases and J by 3 bases, with 17 bases between. Germline CDR1 SGHRS, CDR2 YFSETQ. The CDR3 bases are TGCGCCAGCAGCATACAGGGCGGGGGAATCTACGAGCAGTACTTC. Translating it yields CASSIQGGGIYEQYF.

The rearrangement uses TRBV9 and TRBJ2-3; TRBD2 matches at 10 bases. Germline V CDR1 and CDR2: SGDLS, YYNGEE. The CDR3 spans 16 residues. Trimming at V came to 2 bases and at J to 1 base, leaving 4 bases not matched to a gene. CDR3 residues: CASSVDGTSGTDTQYF. CDR3 nucleotides: TGTGCCAGCAGCGTCGATGGGACTAGCGGCACAGATACGCAGTATTTT.

The rearrangement links TRBV12-5 to TRBJ2-3, with 7 bases identical to TRBD2. CDR1 is LGHNT and CDR2 is FRNRAP in the germline V gene. CDR3 size: 21 residues. The trim removed 5 bases at V and 2 bases at J, leaving 25 bases unmatched. This CDR3 is CASGPSREWIRWIQDTDTQYF. DNA of the CDR3: TGTGCTAGTGGTCCTTCGCGGGAGTGGATTAGGTGGATCCAGGACACAGATACGCAGTATTTT.

V usage is TRBV2 and J usage is TRBJ2-1, with no clear D. There are 11 residues in the CDR3. Germline assignment: CDR1 SNHLY and CDR2 FYNNEI. With 4 bases removed from V and 9 bases from J, the gap between germline ends came to 7 bases. For the CDR3, the DNA is TGTGCCAGCAGTGCCTCGGGTGAGCAGTTCTTC. It codes for CASSASGEQFF.

The V and J genes are TRBV2 and TRBJ2-7; D not resolved. The CDR3 loop spans 11 amino acids. Germline assignment: CDR1 SNHLY and CDR2 FYNNEI. The V end lost 4 bases, the J end lost 7 bases, and 8 bases lay between the germline ends. Here the CDR3 reads CASSGVGEQYF. CDR3 nucleotide sequence: TGTGCCAGCAGTGGGGTAGGGGAGCAGTACTTC.

The V call is TRBV28, the J call TRBJ2-5; 7 nucleotides align to TRBD2. The CDR3 length is 16 residues. Germline V gene data show CDR1 as MDHEN and CDR2 as SYDVKM. The ends lost 3 bases at V and 1 base at J; junction bases unmatched: 8. CDR3 protein: CASSLGWGGTQETQYF. DNA of the CDR3: TGTGCCAGCAGTTTGGGATGGGGGGGAACCCAAGAGACCCAGTACTTC.

The rearrangement links TRBV5-4 to TRBJ1-2, with D maybe TRBD1 (6 bases). The CDR3 sequence is 13 residues long. CDR1 SGHNT and CDR2 YYREEE come from the germline V gene (reference sequence). Trimming cost V 4 bases and J 8 bases, with 15 bases left between them. CDR3 in amino acids: CASSLTGVGGYTF. The DNA of the CDR3 is TGTGCCAGCAGCCTGACAGGCGTCGGGGGCTACACCTTC.

The V and J genes are TRBV28 and TRBJ2-3; perhaps TRBD2 as D (6 bases). Trimming cost V 6 bases and J 5 bases, with 18 bases left between them. The length of the CDR3 is 15 residues. CDR1 and CDR2 (germline): MDHEN, SYDVKM. This chain's CDR3 is CASRSGTAGKDTQYF. CDR3 nucleotide sequence: TGTGCCAGCAGAAGCGGCACTGCGGGGAAAGATACGCAGTATTTT.

The chain carries TRBV4-1 and TRBJ1-1; D call uncertain. Germline CDR1 and CDR2: MGHRA and YSYEKL. The CDR3 consists of 13 residues. V gave up 4 bases and J gave up 0 bases, with 6 bases separating them. The CDR3 region has the DNA TGCGCCAGCAGCCGCATACTGAACACTGAAGCTTTCTTT. It specifies CASSRILNTEAFF.

The chain employs TRBV15 and TRBJ1-3, with D hard to call. V was shortened by 0 bases and J by 0 bases, with 6 bases between the two germline ends. Per the germline V gene, CDR1 is LNHNV and CDR2 is YYDKDF (reference sequence). This CDR3 comprises 15 residues. CDR3 protein: CATSRDAGSGNTIYF. The CDR3 nucleotides are TGTGCCACCAGCAGAGACGCCGGCTCTGGAAACACCATATATTTT.

This chain joins TRBV27 and TRBJ2-1; 7 nucleotides align to TRBD1. The length of the CDR3 is 15 residues. Unmatched junction bases numbered 14, after V lost 6 bases and J lost 9 bases. The germline CDR1 and CDR2 sequences are MNHEY and SMNVEV (reference sequence). The CDR3 region has the DNA TGTGCCAGCAGGTCCCGTAGTGACAGGGTTGGTGAGCAGTTCTTC. This codes for CASRSRSDRVGEQFF.